The 21 T cell receptor beta chains listed next were all sequenced from one sample in a study of blood T cell repertoires in COVID-19. Data came from immunoSEQ multiplex PCR; TCRdb stores just in-frame clones and leaves some out. Of about 400,000 clones in the sample, 89% were seen once. Sequencing input: PBMCs or T cells enriched from blood (not recorded which). The receptors were sampled from a woman aged 25 to 39 who had recovered from COVID-19.

This chain uses TRBV19 with TRBJ1-2; 7 bases align to TRBD1. The germline V gene has CDR1 LNHDA and CDR2 SQIVND (reference sequence). The CDR3 has 12 residues. V trimming: 4 bases; J trimming: 10 bases; junction bases outside the gene matches: 6. The CDR3, as DNA: TGTGCCAGTAGTACAAGGGACAGAGACTACACCTTC. Protein: CASSTRDRDYTF.

This clone appeared a single time. This CDR3 is CASSLALFTQYF. As DNA, the CDR3 is TGTGCCAGCAGCTTAGCGCTATTTACGCAGTATTTT. This sequence joins TRBV7-9 and TRBJ2-3; D unclear. This CDR3 has 12 residues. The V end lost 0 bases, the J end lost 8 bases, and 6 bases lay between the germline ends. The germline V gene has CDR1 SEHNR and CDR2 FQNEAQ (reference sequence).

The gene calls are TRBV28 and TRBJ2-7; D uncertain. V was clipped by 4 bases and J by 7 bases, with 14 bases between them. Germline V lookup: CDR1 MDHEN, CDR2 SYDVKM. The CDR3 loop spans 13 amino acids. In nucleotides, the CDR3 is TGTGCCAGCAGTTCCCCCCCCGGAGTAGAGCAGTACTTC. Translation: CASSSPPGVEQYF.

V usage is TRBV21-1 and J usage is TRBJ2-3; TRBD1, as called in the table, went unchecked against the DNA. TRBV21-1 is a recognized pseudogene. The CDR3 consists of 17 residues. CDR3 sequence reads: CASSPGWIIPSTDTQYF. The CDR3, as DNA: TGTGCCAGCAGCCCAGGGTGGATAATCCCTAGCACAGATACGCAGTATTTT.

The J gene is TRBJ1-1, the V gene TRBV28; 8 bases align to TRBD1. Germline-derived CDR1 and CDR2 are MDHEN and SYDVKM. CDR3 length: 15 amino acids. V lost 2 bases and J lost 6; bases outside the gene matches: 8. CDR3 amino acids: CASSLATGGNAEAFF. The CDR3 DNA reads TGTGCCAGCAGTTTAGCCACAGGGGGTAACGCTGAAGCTTTCTTT. Using reference TRBV28 and TRBJ1-1 for the parts outside the CDR3, the full variable domain is DVKVTQSSRYLVKRTGEKVFLECVQDMDHENMFWYRQDPGLGLRLIYFSYDVKMKEKGDIPEGYSVSREKKERFSLILESASTNQTSMYLCASSLATGGNAEAFFGQGTRLTVV.

The chain couples TRBV29-1 to TRBJ2-7, with D possibly being TRBD1 (6 bases). The CDR3 covers 15 residues. The germline CDR1 and CDR2 sequences are SQVTM and ANQGSEA. The germline V and J ends were trimmed by 5 bases and 6 bases, with 23 bases remaining between them. CDR3 in amino acids: CSVSSVIQGFSEQYF. Here the CDR3 DNA reads TGCAGCGTTTCGAGCGTAATACAGGGTTTTAGCGAGCAGTACTTC.

The chain employs TRBV5-4 and TRBJ1-2; TRBD1 matches at 7 bases. V shed 2 bases, J shed 8 bases, and the junction held 21 bases outside the gene matches. The CDR3 sequence is 18 residues long. CDR1 and CDR2 from the germline V gene are SGHNT and YYREEE (reference sequence). The CDR3 region has the DNA TGTGCCAGCAGCTTCCCCAGAAATACTCAGGGGGTTGGCTGGGGCTACACCTTC. It translates to CASSFPRNTQGVGWGYTF.

The chain has TRBV5-6 and TRBJ1-1; D call uncertain. The CDR3 loop spans 12 amino acids. The germline V and J ends were trimmed by 1 base and 8 bases, with 9 bases remaining between them. Germline V lookup: CDR1 SGHDT, CDR2 YYEEEE. CDR3 amino acids: CASSLFGREAFF. The CDR3 DNA is TGTGCCAGCAGCTTGTTTGGGCGAGAAGCTTTCTTT.

This clone was seen once. V usage is TRBV27 and J usage is TRBJ2-1; the D is unclear. V lost 0 bases, J lost 0 bases, and 6 bases lay in between. Germline V CDR1 and CDR2: MNHEY, SMNVEV (reference sequence). The CDR3 runs 15 residues. The CDR3 loop reads CASSLSAYSYNEQFF. The CDR3 DNA follows: TGTGCCAGCAGTTTATCGGCATACTCCTACAATGAGCAGTTCTTC.

This clone appeared a single time. This rearrangement joins TRBV18 to TRBJ1-1; 7 bases are shared with TRBD1. This CDR3 region has 17 residues. Germline CDR1 and CDR2: KGHSH and LQKENI. V shed 8 bases and J 1 base; nucleotides not matched to a gene: 16. CDR3 sequence: CASRDTGAGVPNTEAFF. In DNA form, the CDR3 reads TGTGCCAGCCGGGATACAGGGGCCGGGGTACCGAACACTGAAGCTTTCTTT.

The rearrangement links TRBV3-1 (or the pseudogene TRBV3-2) to TRBJ1-1, with D hard to call. Trimming took off 0 bases at V and 1 base at J, with 12 bases between the two ends. The CDR3 runs to 16 residues. The germline V gene encodes CDR1 LGHDT and CDR2 YNNKEL (reference sequence). DNA of the CDR3: TGTGCCAGCAGCCAAGAGTGGAGAGGTGGGAACACTGAAGCTTTCTTT. It specifies CASSQEWRGGNTEAFF.

V and J are TRBV5-6 and TRBJ1-6, with D maybe TRBD1 (5 bases). With 4 bases removed from V and 6 bases from J, the gap between germline ends came to 17 bases. Germline CDR1 is SGHDT and CDR2 is YYEEEE. CDR3 length: 16 residues. The CDR3 DNA sequence: TGTGCCAGCAGCCAATCTTCAGGGAAAACTAATTCACCCCTCCACTTT. Translating gives CASSQSSGKTNSPLHF.

In this sample, this clone turned up once. This chain connects TRBV10-3 to TRBJ1-1; D gene ambiguous. Trimming stripped 0 bases from V and 11 bases from J, with 13 bases between. CDR1 and CDR2 (germline): ENHRY, SYGVKD. The CDR3 runs to 13 residues. Written as DNA, the CDR3 is TGTGCCATCAGTGAGTCCGACACGTTTGAGGCTTTCTTT. Protein: CAISESDTFEAFF.

The chain employs TRBV25-1 and TRBJ2-7; perhaps TRBD1 as D (6 bases). V shed 3 bases and J shed 5 bases, with 23 bases lying between them. There are 17 residues in the CDR3. CDR1 and CDR2 (germline): MGHDK, SYGVNS. DNA for the CDR3: TGTGCCAGCAGTGATGCAGCTACTCGGGACAAAGGGCACGAGCAGTACTTC. Its translation: CASSDAATRDKGHEQYF.

The count of this clone is one. This rearrangement joins TRBV2 to TRBJ2-1; weak D call: TRBD1 (5 bases). CDR3 size: 13 residues. Per the germline V gene, CDR1 is SNHLY and CDR2 is FYNNEI. Trimming removed 3 bases from V and 9 bases from J, with 12 bases in between. The CDR3 sequence is CASSEAGYGEQFF. The CDR3 DNA reads TGTGCCAGCAGTGAGGCAGGGTATGGTGAGCAGTTCTTC.

The CDR3 spells CASGSGLSEKLFF. The CDR3 nucleotides are TGTGCCAGCGGATCAGGGTTAAGTGAAAAACTGTTTTTT. The genes are TRBV28 and TRBJ1-4; D may be TRBD1 (5 bases). From germline, CDR1 is MDHEN and CDR2 SYDVKM. This CDR3 comprises 13 residues. V lost 8 bases, J lost 7 bases, and 14 bases lay in between.

The chain links TRBV19 to TRBJ2-1; D not resolved. The germline V gene has CDR1 LNHDA and CDR2 SQIVND (reference sequence). V dropped 6 bases and J dropped 4 bases, with 16 bases sitting between them. CDR3 length equals 15 residues. DNA for the CDR3: TGTGCCAGTAGCACCCTAGAGGTCGGGTACAATGAGCAGTTCTTC. Its protein is CASSTLEVGYNEQFF.

V is TRBV19 and J is TRBJ1-1; 7 positions agree with TRBD1. Trimming removed 8 bases from V and 13 bases from J; junction bases left unmatched: 7. There are 10 residues in the CDR3. CDR1 and CDR2 (germline): LNHDA, SQIVND (reference sequence). The DNA for the CDR3 is TGTGCCAGTGGAGGGACAGTTGTTTTCTTT. It yields the protein CASGGTVVFF. The complete variable domain, with remaining parts taken from reference TRBV19 and TRBJ1-1, reads DGGITQSPKYLFRKEGQNVTLSCEQNLNHDAMYWYRQDPGQGLRLIYYSQIVNDFQKGDIAEGYSVSREKKESFPLTVTSAQKNPTAFYLCASGGTVVFFGQGTRLTVV.

This clone was counted between two and nine times. J is TRBJ2-1 and V is TRBV9, with D possibly TRBD1 on 5 matching bases. V was clipped by 0 bases and J by 8 bases, with 9 bases between them. The CDR3 spans 13 residues. In germline, CDR1 is SGDLS, CDR2 YYNGEE. CDR3 amino acids: CASSVVGEYEQFF. CDR3 sequence (DNA): TGTGCCAGCAGCGTAGTAGGGGAATATGAGCAGTTCTTC.

The chain recombines TRBV27 with TRBJ2-3; unclear D gene. The length of the CDR3 is 12 residues. V lost 5 bases and J 4 bases, leaving 7 bases between the germline ends. The V gene's germline CDR1 is MNHEY and CDR2 SMNVEV (reference sequence). The CDR3: CASSPLADTQYF. CDR3 in DNA: TGTGCCAGCAGTCCACTGGCAGATACGCAGTATTTT.

This rearrangement joins TRBV27 to TRBJ2-7; D might be TRBD1 (5 bases). Looked up from germline, CDR1 is MNHEY and CDR2 is SMNVEV (reference sequence). Trimming left V 4 bases short and J 3 bases short, with 10 bases between. The CDR3 contains 13 residues. CDR3: CASSWAGNYEQYF. The CDR3 DNA reads TGTGCCAGCAGTTGGGCAGGGAACTACGAGCAGTACTTC.